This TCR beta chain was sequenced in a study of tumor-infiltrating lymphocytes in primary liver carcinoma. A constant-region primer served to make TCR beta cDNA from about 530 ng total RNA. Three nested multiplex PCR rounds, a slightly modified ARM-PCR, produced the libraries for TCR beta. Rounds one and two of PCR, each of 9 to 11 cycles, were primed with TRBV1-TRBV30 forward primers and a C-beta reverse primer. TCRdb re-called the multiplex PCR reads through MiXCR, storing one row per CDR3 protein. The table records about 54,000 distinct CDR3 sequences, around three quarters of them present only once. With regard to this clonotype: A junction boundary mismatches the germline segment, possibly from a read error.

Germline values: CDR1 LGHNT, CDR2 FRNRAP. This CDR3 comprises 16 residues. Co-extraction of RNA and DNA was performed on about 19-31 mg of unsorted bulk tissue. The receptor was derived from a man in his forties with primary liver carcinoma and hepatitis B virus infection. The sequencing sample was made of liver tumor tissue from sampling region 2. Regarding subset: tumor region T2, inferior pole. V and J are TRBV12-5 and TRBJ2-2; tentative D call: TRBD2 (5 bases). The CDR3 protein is CAIGFSGVSNTGELFF. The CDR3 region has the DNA TGTGCTATTGGTTTTTCCGGGGTATCGAACACCGGGGAGCTGTTTTTT.